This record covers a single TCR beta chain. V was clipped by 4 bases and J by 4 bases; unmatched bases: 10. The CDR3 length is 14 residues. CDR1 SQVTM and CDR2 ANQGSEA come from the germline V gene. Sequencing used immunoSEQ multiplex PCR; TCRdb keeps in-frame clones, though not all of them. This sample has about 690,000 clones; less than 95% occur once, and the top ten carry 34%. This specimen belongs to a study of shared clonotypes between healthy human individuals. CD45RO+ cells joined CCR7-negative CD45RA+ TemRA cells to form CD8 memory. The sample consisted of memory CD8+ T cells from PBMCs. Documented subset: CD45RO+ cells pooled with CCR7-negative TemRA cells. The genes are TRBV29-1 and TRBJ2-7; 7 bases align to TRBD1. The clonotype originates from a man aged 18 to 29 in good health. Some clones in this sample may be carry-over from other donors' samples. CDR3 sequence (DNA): TGCAGCGTTGGACAGGGCATGGGGCTTTACGAGCAGTACTTC. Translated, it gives CSVGQGMGLYEQYF.